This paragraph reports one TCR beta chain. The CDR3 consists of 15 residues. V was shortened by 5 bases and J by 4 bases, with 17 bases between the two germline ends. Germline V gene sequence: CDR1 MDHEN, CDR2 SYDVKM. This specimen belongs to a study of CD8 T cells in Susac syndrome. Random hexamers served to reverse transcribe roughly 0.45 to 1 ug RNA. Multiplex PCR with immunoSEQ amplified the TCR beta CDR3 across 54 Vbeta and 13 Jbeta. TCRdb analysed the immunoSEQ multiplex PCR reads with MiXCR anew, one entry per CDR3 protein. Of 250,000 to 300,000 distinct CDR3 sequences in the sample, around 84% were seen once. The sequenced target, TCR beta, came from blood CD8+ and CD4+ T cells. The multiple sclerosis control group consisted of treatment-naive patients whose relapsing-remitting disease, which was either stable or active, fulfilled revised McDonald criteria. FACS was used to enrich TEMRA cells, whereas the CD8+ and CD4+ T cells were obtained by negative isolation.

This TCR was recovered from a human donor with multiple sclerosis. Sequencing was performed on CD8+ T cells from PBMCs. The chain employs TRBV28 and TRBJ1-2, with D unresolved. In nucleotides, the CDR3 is TGTGCCAGCAGTGAAGTGAAGGGCGGAGGCTATGGCTACACCTTC. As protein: CASSEVKGGGYGYTF.